This entry concerns a single T cell receptor beta chain. Its antigen remains unidentified. This record comes from a study of CD8 T cells in Susac syndrome. Whole-study context: When their blood was taken, patients with Susac syndrome were therapy-naive, taking corticosteroids, or taking intravenous immunoglobulin alone.

When the RNA was reverse transcribed, random hexamers were used with an input of 0.5 to 1 ug. Coverage of TCR beta CDR3 amplification by immunoSEQ multiplex PCR extended to 54 Vbeta and 13 Jbeta. MiXCR, applied by TCRdb to the immunoSEQ multiplex PCR reads, yields one record per CDR3 protein. Of about 150,000 distinct CDR3 sequences in the sample, 90% to 96% were seen once. The germline gives CDR1 SGHTA, CDR2 FQGNSA. Trimming cost V 3 bases and J 2 bases, with 13 bases left between them. This CDR3 spans 15 amino acids. The study's findings and limits: The authors acknowledged that their TCR sequencing and HLA analysis involved a relatively small number of individuals. Expansion of clones was not seen in the CD4+ T cell repertoires of Susac syndrome.

This receptor was taken from a human donor with Susac syndrome. The specimen sequenced was CD4+ T cells from PBMCs. The chain carries TRBV7-2 and TRBJ2-5, with D perhaps given as TRBD1 or TRBD2 (5 bases each). The CDR3 sequence: CASSFGYGAQETQYF. The CDR3 DNA is TGTGCCAGCAGCTTTGGGTACGGGGCTCAAGAGACCCAGTACTTC.